These 2 T cell receptor beta chains were all obtained from the same sample, sequenced in a study of PD-L1 blockade in urothelial cancer. Method: immunoSEQ multiplex PCR; TCRdb's copy keeps in-frame clones and lacks some. The data hold about 17,000 clones, with approximately 90% observed a single time. The sample here was PBMCs, taken around atezolizumab (anti-PD-L1) treatment. The receptor source for this set is a man over 45 with urothelial cancer.

V gene TRBV5-1 combines with J gene TRBJ2-1; a weak D match, TRBD2 (6 bases). V gave up 0 bases and J gave up 5 bases, with 12 bases separating them. The CDR3 runs to 15 residues. Germline V gene sequence: CDR1 SGHRS, CDR2 YFSETQ. The CDR3 loop reads CASSLGPGRNNEQFF. The CDR3 bases are TGCGCCAGCAGCTTGGGGCCGGGGAGGAACAATGAGCAGTTCTTC.

J is TRBJ2-7 and V is TRBV7-6; 7 bases agree with TRBD2. CDR1 SGHVS and CDR2 FNYEAQ come from the germline V gene. V was pared by 5 bases and J by 2 bases, with 15 bases of the junction left unmatched. This CDR3 region has 17 residues. The CDR3 DNA follows: TGTGCCAGCAGCCCGGGGGGTTCCAGTTGGGGTACCTACGAGCAGTACTTC. It yields the protein CASSPGGSSWGTYEQYF. Supplemented by reference TRBV7-6 and TRBJ2-7, the full variable domain reads GAGVSQSPRYKVTKRGQDVALRCDPISGHVSLYWYRQALGQGPEFLTYFNYEAQQDKSGLPNDRFSAERPEGSISTLTIQRTEQRDSAMYRCASSPGGSSWGTYEQYFGPGTRLTVT.